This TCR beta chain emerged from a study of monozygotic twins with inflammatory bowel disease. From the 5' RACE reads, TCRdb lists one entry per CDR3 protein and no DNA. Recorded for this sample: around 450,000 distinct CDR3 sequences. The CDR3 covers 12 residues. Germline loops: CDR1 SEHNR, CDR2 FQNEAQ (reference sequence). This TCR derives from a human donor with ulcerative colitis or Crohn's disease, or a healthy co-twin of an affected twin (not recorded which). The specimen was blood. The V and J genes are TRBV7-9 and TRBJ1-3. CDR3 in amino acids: CASTSAGNTIYF.